A selection of T cell receptor beta chains follows, all from one sample in a study of regulatory T cells in long-lasting Graves disease. TCRdb processed the multiplex PCR reads anew with MiXCR; each CDR3 protein has one entry. The sample consists of about 400,000 distinct CDR3 sequences, 15% of them appearing once. In addition, the sample was reused for a study of T cells in Graves' hyperthyroidism and ophthalmopathy.

Sequencing used peripheral blood mononuclear cells (PBMCs), obtained at new diagnosis, from a patient treated with antithyroid drugs. The receptors shown here come from a woman aged 40-49 years with Graves disease. The CDR3 runs from the conserved cysteine through the conserved F or W. A D gene is named only where the DNA matches it firmly. Expanded clones are given a class, and other clones once, few, many or no size at all.

d_call	v_call	clone_size	j_call	cdr3_nt	cdr3_aa
.	TRBV2	many	TRBJ1-6	TGTGCCAGCAGGGGGGCAGAAAGCTCCTATAATTCACCCCTCCACTTT	CASRGAESSYNSPLHF
.	TRBV11-1	.	TRBJ2-7	TGTGCCAGCAGCCTCTGGGAATCAGGGGTCCGGTACTTC	CASSLWESGVRYF
TRBD1	TRBV10-3	many	TRBJ1-2	TGTGCCATCAGTGAATCAGACAGGGTTGTTTCCTATGGCTACACCTTC	CAISESDRVVSYGYTF
TRBD2	TRBV11-3	few	TRBJ2-7	TGTGCCAGCAGCTTAGATCCGGGACTACCCCCCTACGAGCAGTACTTC	CASSLDPGLPPYEQYF
.	TRBV19	many	TRBJ2-7	TGTGCCAGTAATCCCTTCTCGGCAGCACCTCTGAGCTCCTACGAGCAGTACTTC	CASNPFSAAPLSSYEQYF
TRBD2	TRBV12-3/TRBV12-4	.	TRBJ2-1	TGTGCCAGCAGTTTCACTAGCGGGAGTTCGGCCTATACCAATGAGCAGTTCTTC	CASSFTSGSSAYTNEQFF
TRBD2	TRBV12-3/TRBV12-4	many	TRBJ2-5	TGTGCCAGCAGTTCTTGGCTAGCGGGATCCCAAGAGACCCAGTACTTC	CASSSWLAGSQETQYF
.	TRBV10-2	many	TRBJ2-7	TGCGCCAGCAGGGAGACTAGTACCTACGAGCAGTACTTC	CASRETSTYEQYF
.	TRBV12-3/TRBV12-4	many	TRBJ2-7	TGTGCCAGCCGAAGCGGTTCGAGCTCCTACGAGCAGTACTTC	CASRSGSSSYEQYF
TRBD2	TRBV10-3	many	TRBJ2-2	TGTGCCATCGGCCCACTAGCGGGAGGAACCGGGGAGCTGTTTTTT	CAIGPLAGGTGELFF
.	TRBV9	few	TRBJ2-1	TGTGCCAGCAGCGTAGGGCATTCGTGGGAGCGAAGACCCGGCAATGAGCAGTTCTTC	CASSVGHSWERRPGNEQFF
TRBD2	TRBV4-2	.	TRBJ2-5	TGTGCCAACAGCCAAGAGTTCGGGAGGGCCGTGGAGACCCAGTACTTC	CANSQEFGRAVETQYF
.	TRBV5-1	many	TRBJ2-2	TGCGCCAGCAGCTGGACACTGGGCACCGGGGAGCTGTTTTTT	CASSWTLGTGELFF